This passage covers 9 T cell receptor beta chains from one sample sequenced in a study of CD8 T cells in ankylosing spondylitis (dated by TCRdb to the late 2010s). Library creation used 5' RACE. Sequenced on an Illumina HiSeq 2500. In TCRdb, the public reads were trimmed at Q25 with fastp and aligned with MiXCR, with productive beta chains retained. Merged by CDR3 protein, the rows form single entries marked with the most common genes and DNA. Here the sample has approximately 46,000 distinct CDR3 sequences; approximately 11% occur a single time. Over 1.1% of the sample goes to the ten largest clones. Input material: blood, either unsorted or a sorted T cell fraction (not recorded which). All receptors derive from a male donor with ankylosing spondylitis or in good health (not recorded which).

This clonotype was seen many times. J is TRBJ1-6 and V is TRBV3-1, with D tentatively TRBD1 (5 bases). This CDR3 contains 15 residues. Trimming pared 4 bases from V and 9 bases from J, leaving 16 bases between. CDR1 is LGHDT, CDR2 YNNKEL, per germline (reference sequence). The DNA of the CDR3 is TGTGCCAGCAGCCCCATAGGTAGGGGAGGTTCACCCCTCCACTTT. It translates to CASSPIGRGGSPLHF.

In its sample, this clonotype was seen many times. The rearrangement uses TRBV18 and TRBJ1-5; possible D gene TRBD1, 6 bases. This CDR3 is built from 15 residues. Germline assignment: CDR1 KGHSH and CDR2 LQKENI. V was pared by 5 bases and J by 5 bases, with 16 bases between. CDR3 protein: CASSVDHKGDQPQHF. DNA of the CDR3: TGTGCCAGCTCAGTAGATCACAAGGGGGATCAGCCCCAGCATTTT.

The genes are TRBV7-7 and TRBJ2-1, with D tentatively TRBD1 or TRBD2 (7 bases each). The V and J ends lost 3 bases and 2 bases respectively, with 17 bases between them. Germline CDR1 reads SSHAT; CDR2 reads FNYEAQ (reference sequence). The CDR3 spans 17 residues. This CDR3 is CASSFRGGTDAYNEQFF. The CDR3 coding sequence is TGTGCCAGCAGCTTCAGGGGGGGGACAGATGCCTACAATGAGCAGTTCTTC.

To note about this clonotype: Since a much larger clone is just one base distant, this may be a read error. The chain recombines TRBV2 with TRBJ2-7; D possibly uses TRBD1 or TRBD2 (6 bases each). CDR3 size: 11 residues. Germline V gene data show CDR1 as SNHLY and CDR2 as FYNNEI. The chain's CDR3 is CDSIGGGEQYF. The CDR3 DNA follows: TGTGACAGCATCGGAGGGGGCGAGCAGTACTTC. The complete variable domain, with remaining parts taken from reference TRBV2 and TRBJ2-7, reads EPEVTQTPSHQVTQMGQEVILRCVPISNHLYFYWYRQILGQKVEFLVSFYNNEISEKSEIFDDQFSVERPDGSNFTLKIRSTKLEDSAMYFCDSIGGGEQYFGPGTRLTVT.

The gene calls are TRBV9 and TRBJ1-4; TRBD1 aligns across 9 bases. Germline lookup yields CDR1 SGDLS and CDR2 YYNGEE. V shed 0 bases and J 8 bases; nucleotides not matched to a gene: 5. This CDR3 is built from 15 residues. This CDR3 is CASSVGGTGHEKLFF. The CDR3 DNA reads TGTGCCAGCAGCGTAGGAGGGACAGGGCACGAAAAACTGTTTTTT.

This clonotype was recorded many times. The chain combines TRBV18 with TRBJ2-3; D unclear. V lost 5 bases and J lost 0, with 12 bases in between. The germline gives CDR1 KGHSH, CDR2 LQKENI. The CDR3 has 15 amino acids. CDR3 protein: CASSSTGPSTDTQYF. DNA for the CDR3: TGTGCCAGCTCATCCACGGGTCCCAGCACAGATACGCAGTATTTT.

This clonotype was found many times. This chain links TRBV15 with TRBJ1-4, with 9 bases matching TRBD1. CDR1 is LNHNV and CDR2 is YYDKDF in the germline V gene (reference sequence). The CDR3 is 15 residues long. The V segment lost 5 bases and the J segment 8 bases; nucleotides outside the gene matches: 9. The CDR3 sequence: CATSDLDRGSEKLFF. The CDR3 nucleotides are TGTGCCACCAGCGATCTTGACAGGGGGTCAGAAAAACTGTTTTTT. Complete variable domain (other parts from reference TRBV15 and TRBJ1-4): DAMVIQNPRYQVTQFGKPVTLSCSQTLNHNVMYWYQQKSSQAPKLLFHYYDKDFNNEADTPDNFQSRRPNTSFCFLDIRSPGLGDTAMYLCATSDLDRGSEKLFFGSGTQLSVL.

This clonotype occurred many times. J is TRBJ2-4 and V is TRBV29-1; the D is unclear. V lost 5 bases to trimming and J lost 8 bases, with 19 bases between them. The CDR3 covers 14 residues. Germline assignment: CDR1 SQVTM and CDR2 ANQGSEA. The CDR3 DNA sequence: TGCAGCGTTCGCGCTCAGATATACGGAGACATTCAGTACTTC. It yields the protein CSVRAQIYGDIQYF.

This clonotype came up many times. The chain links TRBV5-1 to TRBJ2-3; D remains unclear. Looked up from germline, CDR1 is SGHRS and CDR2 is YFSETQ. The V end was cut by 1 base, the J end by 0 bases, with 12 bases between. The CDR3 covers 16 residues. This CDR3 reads CASSLRSVSSTDTQYF. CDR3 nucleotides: TGCGCCAGCAGCTTGCGCTCAGTCTCTAGCACAGATACGCAGTATTTT. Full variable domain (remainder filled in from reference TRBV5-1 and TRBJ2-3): KAGVTQTPRYLIKTRGQQVTLSCSPISGHRSVSWYQQTPGQGLQFLFEYFSETQRNKGNFPGRFSGRQFSNSRSEMNVSTLELGDSALYLCASSLRSVSSTDTQYFGPGTRLTVL.